A selection of T cell receptor beta chains follows, all from one sample in a study of blood T cell repertoires in COVID-19. The table came from immunoSEQ multiplex PCR; TCRdb's copy has only in-frame clones and leaves some out. The sample consists of some 99,000 clones, more than 60% of them appearing once. The sequenced sample was peripheral blood. These receptors were collected from a man in his 70s with acute or convalescent COVID-19. The CDR3 runs from the conserved cysteine through the conserved F or W. A D gene is named only where the DNA matches it firmly. A clone size is listed for some rows: how often the clone was seen (once, few, many), or a class if it is expanded.

>TRBJ1-5|.|.|TRBV6-2/TRBV6-3
TGTGCCAGCAGTTGGGGGGGTCAGCCCCAGCATTTT
CASSWGGQPQHF
>TRBJ1-5|.|.|TRBV2
TGTGCCAGCAGTGCGGCGGGTAGCAATCAGCCCCAGCATTTT
CASSAAGSNQPQHF
>TRBJ2-2|.|.|TRBV6-5
TGTGCCAGCAGTTACTCGGTACAAAGCGGGGAGCTGTTTTTT
CASSYSVQSGELFF
>TRBJ2-4|.|.|TRBV11-1
TGTGCCAGCAGCTTAGCTTCACAGGGCCGAGTAGCCAAAAACATTCAGTACTTC
CASSLASQGRVAKNIQYF
>TRBJ1-3|TRBD1|.|TRBV7-2
TGTGCCAGCACCTCACAGGGGGGAACTGGAAACACCATATATTTT
CASTSQGGTGNTIYF
>TRBJ2-7|.|.|TRBV27
TGTGCCAGCAGTTCTCTCTCCCGAGGACACCCCTACGAGCAGTACTTC
CASSSLSRGHPYEQYF
>TRBJ2-1|TRBD1|.|TRBV10-3
TGTGCCATCAGTCCACCCCCCCTGACAGGGGGAGGTAATGAGCAGTTCTTC
CAISPPPLTGGGNEQFF
>TRBJ1-1|TRBD1|.|TRBV4-1
TGCGCCAGCAGCTCGCGGGACAGGGGGCTCACTGAAGCTTTCTTT
CASSSRDRGLTEAFF
>TRBJ2-1|.|.|TRBV28
TGTGCCAGCAGTTTAGGGGGCGGCAATGAGCAGTTCTTC
CASSLGGGNEQFF
>TRBJ2-2|TRBD2|.|TRBV7-8
TGTGCCAGCAGAGTACAAGCGGGAACCACCGGGGAGCTGTTTTTT
CASRVQAGTTGELFF
>TRBJ2-3|.|.|TRBV5-1
TGCGCCAGCAGCTTGGCCGCGCGGCGCACAGATACGCAGTATTTT
CASSLAARRTDTQYF
>TRBJ2-5|TRBD1|.|TRBV24-1
TGTGCCACCAGTGACCAGACACAGGGGCAAGAGACCCAGTACTTC
CATSDQTQGQETQYF
>TRBJ2-7|TRBD1|.|TRBV5-1
TGCGCCAGCAGCTCCGTCCCCGGGACAGCCTACGAGCAGTACTTC
CASSSVPGTAYEQYF
>TRBJ2-3|TRBD1|.|TRBV6-2/TRBV6-3
TGTGCCAGCAGTGACAGGGAAACAGATACGCAGTATTTT
CASSDRETDTQYF
>TRBJ2-7|.|.|TRBV7-9
TGTGCCGGTACCGGACACTCGAGCTCCTACGAGCAGTACTTC
CAGTGHSSSYEQYF
>TRBJ2-5|TRBD2|.|TRBV13
TGTGCCAGCAGCTCCCGGGGGGAACAGAGACCCCAGTACTTC
CASSSRGEQRPQYF
>TRBJ1-2|.|.|TRBV28
TGTGCCAGCAGTTTCGGGGGGCAAGGAATTAACTATGGCTACACCTTC
CASSFGGQGINYGYTF
>TRBJ2-3|.|.|TRBV10-3
TGTGCCATCGGGGGCCCCTCCATGGGCACAGATACGCAGTATTTT
CAIGGPSMGTDTQYF
>TRBJ2-3|.|.|TRBV11-2
TGTGCCAGCAGCTTAGTGGTTAGCGCCTACACAGATACGCAGTATTTT
CASSLVVSAYTDTQYF
>TRBJ2-1|.|.|TRBV9
TGTGCCAGCAGCGTAGAAGGCGGGGCCTCCTACAATGAGCAGTTCTTC
CASSVEGGASYNEQFF
>TRBJ2-7|TRBD1|few|TRBV5-1
TGCGCCAGCAGGCGTCCGGGACAGGGTTTCTTCGAGCAGTACTTC
CASRRPGQGFFEQYF
>TRBJ1-6|TRBD1|once|TRBV6-5
TGTGCCAGCAGTTACTCGAGGGGGCAGGATTCACCCCTCCACTTT
CASSYSRGQDSPLHF
>TRBJ2-3|TRBD2|.|TRBV7-9
TGTGCCAGCAGCGCGACTAGCGGGAGGAAGGATACGCAGTATTTT
CASSATSGRKDTQYF
>TRBJ2-1|TRBD2|.|TRBV7-2
TGTGCCAGCAGCCCCATTCCCGGGACTAGCGGGAGGGTCTACAATGAGCAGTTCTTC
CASSPIPGTSGRVYNEQFF
>TRBJ1-1|.|.|TRBV7-8
TGTGCCAGCAGCTTATTCTGGGGCATGAACACTGAAGCTTTCTTT
CASSLFWGMNTEAFF
>TRBJ2-7|.|.|TRBV3-1/TRBV3-2
TGTGCCAGCAGCCAAACCCAGTCGGGCGAGCAGTACTTC
CASSQTQSGEQYF
>TRBJ2-3|.|.|TRBV25-1
TGTGCCAGCAGTGGCCGGACAGTCTACACAGATACGCAGTATTTT
CASSGRTVYTDTQYF
>TRBJ1-1|TRBD1|.|TRBV18
TGTGCCAGCTCACCAAGACAGGGGGCGCTTGGCACTGAAGCTTTCTTT
CASSPRQGALGTEAFF
>TRBJ2-2|TRBD1|few|TRBV5-4
TGTGCCAGCAGCCCGACAGGGGGCACCGGGGAGCTGTTTTTT
CASSPTGGTGELFF
>TRBJ2-1|TRBD2|once|TRBV19
TGTGCCAGTAGTCCCTCCCTGGAGCGGGAGGCGATCTTC
CASSPSLEREAIF
>TRBJ2-3|.|few|TRBV6-4
TGTGCCAGCAGTCCCCGTGCAGGGGTCTACACAGATACGCAGTATTTT
CASSPRAGVYTDTQYF
>TRBJ2-1|.|.|TRBV7-9
TGTGCCAGCAGCCGAACCCGAGGAACTCCGAGCTCCTACAATGAGCAGTTCTTC
CASSRTRGTPSSYNEQFF
>TRBJ2-5|.|.|TRBV9
TGTGCCAGCAGCGCCTCGGTCCAAGAGACCCAGTACTTC
CASSASVQETQYF
>TRBJ2-5|.|.|TRBV6-5
TGTGCCAGCATCGACCCGGGATCGGGGGAGACCCAGTACTTC
CASIDPGSGETQYF
>TRBJ2-5|TRBD2|.|TRBV25-1
TGTGCCAGCAGTCTCGGACTAGCGGGAGGAGAGACCCAGTACTTC
CASSLGLAGGETQYF
>TRBJ1-2|.|.|TRBV6-5
TGTGCCAGCAGTTTAGACAGCCTCTATGGCTACACCTTC
CASSLDSLYGYTF
>TRBJ2-2|TRBD1|.|TRBV10-3
TGTGCCTCGAGGAGGACAGGGGGCGCGGACACCGGGGAGCTGTTTTTT
CASRRTGGADTGELFF
>TRBJ2-2|TRBD2|few|TRBV6-5
TGTGCCAGCAGAAGAATGGCGGGAGAGGCCGGGGAGCTGTTTTTT
CASRRMAGEAGELFF
>TRBJ2-1|TRBD2|.|TRBV7-8
TGTGCCAGCAGCTTGTCCCTAGCGGGACTCTCCTACAATGAGCAGTTCTTC
CASSLSLAGLSYNEQFF
>TRBJ1-5|.|.|TRBV4-1
TGCGCCAGCAGCCAAGAAGAGGGAACCCAGCATTTT
CASSQEEGTQHF
>TRBJ1-1|.|.|TRBV3-1/TRBV3-2
TGTGCCAGCAGCCAAGAGTGGGCGGGGAACACTGAAGCTTTCTTT
CASSQEWAGNTEAFF
>TRBJ2-1|TRBD2|.|TRBV11-2
TGTGCCAGCAGCTCAGCTGGGACTAGTGGTTCCTACAATGAGCAGTTCTTC
CASSSAGTSGSYNEQFF
>TRBJ2-3|.|.|TRBV7-2
TGTGCCAGCAGCTTGACGACTGGGGGCTATGCGGATACGCAGTATTTT
CASSLTTGGYADTQYF
>TRBJ2-1|TRBD1|.|TRBV24-1
TGTGCCACCAGTGATTCCGGGACAGGGGACTACAATGAGCAGTTCTTC
CATSDSGTGDYNEQFF
>TRBJ2-7|TRBD2|.|TRBV7-2
TGTGCCAGCAGCCCTCGACTAGCGGGAGACCCCGAGCAGTACTTC
CASSPRLAGDPEQYF
>TRBJ2-7|TRBD1|.|TRBV14
TGTGCCAGCAGCCCGGGGACAGGGGGCGTATGGCGCGAGCAGTACTTC
CASSPGTGGVWREQYF
>TRBJ1-2|TRBD1|many|TRBV29-1
TGCAGCTTTCTCACGGGACAGTACTATGGCTACACCTTC
CSFLTGQYYGYTF
>TRBJ1-6|.|.|TRBV5-1
TGCGCCAGCAGCTTGGCGTCCGGGAGTCGTTCACCCCTCCACTTT
CASSLASGSRSPLHF
>TRBJ1-4|.|.|TRBV4-2
TGTGCCAGCAGCCAAGATCTATCGGAAAAACTGTTTTTT
CASSQDLSEKLFF
>TRBJ1-2|TRBD1|.|TRBV9
TGTGCCAGCAGCGCTAGACAGGGGGACTATGGCTACACCTTC
CASSARQGDYGYTF
>TRBJ2-7|TRBD2|.|TRBV5-1
TGCGCCAGCAGTCGGACTAGCGGCTACGAGCAGTACTTC
CASSRTSGYEQYF
>TRBJ2-7|.|.|TRBV7-6
TGTGCCAGCAGCTCCTACCTTTCCCCGCAGTACTTC
CASSSYLSPQYF
>TRBJ1-4|TRBD1|few|TRBV27
TGTGCCAGCAGTTTATCGACAGGGCCAACTAATGAAAAACTGTTTTTT
CASSLSTGPTNEKLFF
>TRBJ1-1|.|.|TRBV6-5
TGTGCCAGCAGGAGTAACACTGAAGCTTTCTTT
CASRSNTEAFF